One sample yielded the 26 T cell receptor beta chains listed below, sequenced in a study of blood T cell repertoires in COVID-19. Sequencing used immunoSEQ multiplex PCR; TCRdb keeps in-frame clones, though not all of them. The sample has about 120,000 clones; about 87% are singletons. Sequenced sample: peripheral blood. Source of these receptors: a woman between 50 and 59 years old with acute or convalescent COVID-19.

The chain couples TRBV10-2 to TRBJ2-3, with TRBD2 identical over 8 bases. The CDR3 consists of 15 residues. Germline V lookup: CDR1 WSHSY, CDR2 SAAADI. The V gene end was trimmed by 7 bases and the J gene end by 0 bases; junction bases not matched to a gene: 6. The CDR3 protein is CASNPTSGSTDTQYF. CDR3 nucleotide sequence: TGCGCCAGCAACCCTACTAGCGGCAGCACAGATACGCAGTATTTT.

V usage is TRBV14 and J usage is TRBJ1-1, with 9 bases aligning to TRBD1. After removal of 0 bases from V and 0 bases from J, the junction contained 8 bases not matched to a gene. Germline V gene data show CDR1 as SGHDN and CDR2 as FVKESK. CDR3 length equals 18 residues. The CDR3 is CASSQDVGQGLMNTEAFF. The CDR3 DNA sequence: TGTGCCAGCAGCCAAGACGTGGGACAGGGTCTCATGAACACTGAAGCTTTCTTT.

The rearrangement joins TRBV19 to TRBJ1-6; 7 nucleotides align to TRBD1. This CDR3 spans 16 amino acids. V lost 4 bases, J lost 2 bases, and 5 bases stayed unmatched. Germline values: CDR1 LNHDA, CDR2 SQIVND (reference sequence). This chain's CDR3 is CASSTLQGAYNSPLHF. The CDR3 bases are TGTGCCAGTAGTACCCTTCAGGGGGCCTATAATTCACCCCTCCACTTT.

This clone was seen once. V usage is TRBV5-4 and J usage is TRBJ1-2; possibly TRBD1 for D (5 bases). Germline-derived CDR1 and CDR2 are SGHNT and YYREEE (reference sequence). The V and J ends lost 3 bases and 7 bases respectively, with 7 bases between them. The CDR3 is 11 residues long. CDR3 DNA: TGTGCCAGCAGCTGGGGGGGTGGCTACACCTTC. Its protein product is CASSWGGGYTF.

The chain employs TRBV20-1 and TRBJ1-2; D possibly corresponds to TRBD1 (5 bases). Germline loops: CDR1 DFQATT, CDR2 SNEGSKA (reference sequence). V was pared by 3 bases and J by 4 bases, with 18 bases between. The CDR3 totals 15 residues. The CDR3 loop is CSASVPGGDGYGYTF. The CDR3 DNA sequence: TGCAGTGCTAGTGTCCCAGGAGGGGACGGCTATGGCTACACCTTC.

Only one count was recorded for this clone. V gene TRBV5-4 combines with J gene TRBJ2-7; 14 bases fit TRBD2. The CDR3 has 17 residues. The germline CDR1 and CDR2 sequences are SGHNT and YYREEE (reference sequence). With 2 bases clipped from V and 2 bases from J, the junction kept 6 bases outside the gene matches. The DNA for the CDR3 is TGTGCCAGCAGCTTCGGACTAGCGGGGGGTTTGACCTACGAGCAGTACTTC. Translation gives CASSFGLAGGLTYEQYF.

The chain combines TRBV7-9 with TRBJ2-1, with TRBD2 as a possible D gene (7 bases). Per germline, CDR1 SEHNR and CDR2 FQNEAQ (reference sequence). The CDR3 extends over 14 amino acids. With 5 bases removed from V and 6 bases from J, the gap between germline ends came to 14 bases. The CDR3: CASSPWGGGNEQFF. The DNA of the CDR3 is TGTGCCAGCAGCCCCTGGGGAGGGGGCAATGAGCAGTTCTTC.

The V gene is TRBV5-5, the J gene TRBJ2-1; 11 bases are a match to TRBD2. The germline CDR1 and CDR2 sequences are SGHKS and YYEKEE (reference sequence). CDR3 size: 17 residues. V lost 0 bases, J lost 12 bases, and 14 bases stayed unmatched. CDR3 region: CASSLGYEGSGGVRQFF. The CDR3 nucleotides are TGTGCCAGCAGCTTGGGTTATGAGGGTAGCGGGGGGGTTCGGCAGTTCTTC.

The chain links TRBV7-2 to TRBJ2-2; 7 bases agree with TRBD1. CDR3 size: 14 residues. The germline CDR1 and CDR2 sequences are SGHTA and FQGNSA. V trimming: 4 bases; J trimming: 5 bases; junction bases outside the gene matches: 4. The CDR3: CASSYGTATGELFF. CDR3 DNA: TGTGCCAGCAGCTACGGGACAGCTACCGGGGAGCTGTTTTTT.

The rearrangement uses TRBV6-2 or TRBV6-3 and TRBJ1-2; D possibly corresponds to TRBD1 (6 bases). Trimming took 5 bases from V and 7 from J, leaving 11 bases between them. The V gene's germline CDR1 is MNHEY and CDR2 SVGEGT. The CDR3 loop spans 12 amino acids. This chain's CDR3 is CASSLQGSGYTF. As DNA, the CDR3 is TGTGCCAGCAGTCTACAGGGAAGTGGCTACACCTTC.

J is TRBJ2-3 and V is TRBV29-1; TRBD2 matches at 12 bases. The J segment lost 3 bases and the V segment lost 4 bases, leaving 8 bases of the junction unmatched. Germline V gene data show CDR1 as SQVTM and CDR2 as ANQGSEA. The CDR3 is 16 amino acids. The CDR3 coding sequence is TGCAGCGTTGTGTCTAGCGGGGGGGGACAGACAGATACGCAGTATTTT. It specifies CSVVSSGGGQTDTQYF.

V gene TRBV25-1 combines with J gene TRBJ1-6; 10 bases are shared with TRBD1. CDR1 and CDR2 from the germline V gene are MGHDK and SYGVNS. After removal of 4 bases from V and 0 bases from J, the junction contained 0 bases not matched to a gene. This CDR3 is 16 amino acids long. CDR3 bases: TGTGCCAGCAGTGGACAGGGGGCCTCCTATAATTCACCCCTCCACTTT. This sequence encodes CASSGQGASYNSPLHF.

This clone appeared a few times. This chain links TRBV6-2 or TRBV6-3 with TRBJ1-4; possible D gene TRBD1, 6 bases. Germline loops: CDR1 MNHEY, CDR2 SVGEGT. V was trimmed by 6 bases and J by 6 bases, leaving 14 bases between them. This CDR3 region has 14 residues. The CDR3 reads CASSQEGGDEKLFF. The CDR3 nucleotides read TGTGCCAGCAGCCAAGAAGGGGGGGATGAAAAACTGTTTTTT.

In DNA form, the CDR3 reads TGTGCCAGCAGCTTGGCAGGGGGCGTCTCCGAGACCCAGTACTTC. It codes for CASSLAGGVSETQYF. V is TRBV5-6 and J is TRBJ2-5, with 8 bases identical to TRBD1. V lost 0 bases and J lost 5; bases outside the gene matches: 6. The CDR3 loop spans 15 amino acids. CDR1 is SGHDT, CDR2 YYEEEE, per germline.

This chain uses TRBV6-5 with TRBJ2-6; 8 nucleotides match TRBD1. The CDR3 extends over 15 amino acids. Per germline, CDR1 MNHEY and CDR2 SVGAGI. V trimming: 6 bases; J trimming: 4 bases; junction bases outside the gene matches: 5. The CDR3 is CASRMGTGGANVLTF. The CDR3 coding sequence is TGTGCCAGCAGAATGGGGACAGGAGGGGCCAACGTCCTGACTTTC.

For the CDR3, the DNA is TGTGCCAGCAGCCAATTAGCGGGAGGGTCCTACAATGAGCAGTTCTTC. It yields the protein CASSQLAGGSYNEQFF. The chain has TRBV3-1 (or the pseudogene TRBV3-2) and TRBJ2-1; 11 nucleotides agree with TRBD2. Germline assignment: CDR1 LGHDT and CDR2 YNNKEL (reference sequence). Trimming removed 2 bases from V and 1 base from J; junction bases left unmatched: 1. This CDR3 region has 16 residues.

The rearrangement joins TRBV7-3 to TRBJ2-5, with D possibly being TRBD2 (7 bases). The CDR3 is made up of 14 amino acids. The V end lost 4 bases, the J end lost 5 bases, and 14 bases lay between the germline ends. Germline-derived CDR1 and CDR2 are SGHTA and FQGTGA. As DNA, the CDR3 is TGTGCCAGCAGCTCCCGGGGGGCTGGGGAGACCCAGTACTTC. Its protein product is CASSSRGAGETQYF. The variable domain in full, completed from reference TRBV7-3 and TRBJ2-5, reads GAGVSQTPSNKVTEKGKYVELRCDPISGHTALYWYRQSLGQGPEFLIYFQGTGAADDSGLPNDRFFAVRPEGSVSTLKIQRTERGDSAVYLCASSSRGAGETQYFGPGTRLLVL.

The chain employs TRBV12-3 or TRBV12-4 and TRBJ2-5; possibly TRBD1 for D (6 bases). V was trimmed by 5 bases and J by 3 bases, leaving 7 bases between them. This CDR3 comprises 12 residues. CDR3 coding DNA: TGTGCCAGCAGTCGACAGGAAGAGACCCAGTACTTC. Encoded protein: CASSRQEETQYF.

In its sample, this clone was seen once. The gene calls are TRBV27 and TRBJ1-2, with 9 bases lining up with TRBD1. Trimming cost V 5 bases and J 1 base; bases outside gene matches: 8. This CDR3 has 16 residues. Germline CDR1 and CDR2: MNHEY and SMNVEV (reference sequence). CDR3 sequence reads: CASSPGTGRDNYGYTF. The CDR3 DNA is TGTGCCAGCAGTCCGGGGACAGGGCGTGATAACTATGGCTACACCTTC.

The chain joins TRBV21-1 to TRBJ1-1. TRBV21-1 is an annotated pseudogene. The CDR3 length is 16 residues. CDR3 loop: CASSKILPLMNTEAFF. The DNA for the CDR3 is TGTGCCAGCAGCAAAATACTTCCCTTGATGAACACTGAAGCTTTCTTT.

The gene calls are TRBV9 and TRBJ1-5; D is unclear. The CDR3 has 13 amino acids. With 0 bases removed from V and 6 bases from J, the gap between germline ends came to 7 bases. Germline loops: CDR1 SGDLS, CDR2 YYNGEE. This CDR3 reads CASSVGSGQPQHF. The CDR3 DNA sequence: TGTGCCAGCAGCGTAGGGTCAGGTCAGCCCCAGCATTTT.

The V call is TRBV7-8, the J call TRBJ2-1; the D gene is possibly TRBD2 (5 bases). This CDR3 region has 16 residues. Germline lookup yields CDR1 SGHVS and CDR2 FQNEAQ. Trimming took off 4 bases at V and 7 bases at J, with 20 bases between the two ends. The CDR3: CASSWLGPLRGNEQFF. The CDR3 DNA sequence: TGTGCCAGCAGCTGGCTCGGGCCCCTTCGAGGGAATGAGCAGTTCTTC.

The chain employs TRBV6-5 and TRBJ1-6; no clear D. The CDR3 contains 11 residues. Trimming shortened V by 6 bases and J by 14 bases, and 11 bases separated the two germline ends. Germline V gene data show CDR1 as MNHEY and CDR2 as SVGAGI. CDR3 sequence reads: CASRGLLTLHF. CDR3 nucleotides: TGTGCCAGCAGGGGCCTTTTGACCCTCCACTTT.

This rearrangement joins TRBV5-1 to TRBJ2-5; 7 nucleotides match TRBD2. Germline V gene sequence: CDR1 SGHRS, CDR2 YFSETQ. This CDR3 is 15 amino acids long. The V segment lost 0 bases and the J segment 1 base; nucleotides outside the gene matches: 3. The CDR3 nucleotides are TGCGCCAGCAGCTTGGGCGGGGGTCTCCAAGAGACCCAGTACTTC. Translating it yields CASSLGGGLQETQYF.

The chain recombines TRBV7-9 with TRBJ2-3; D perhaps matches TRBD1 (5 bases). The length of the CDR3 is 12 residues. Germline V gene sequence: CDR1 SEHNR, CDR2 FQNEAQ (reference sequence). V lost 5 bases and J 5 bases, leaving 8 bases between the germline ends. The CDR3 DNA is TGTGCCAGCAGCCCAACAGGAGATACGCAGTATTTT. Encoded protein: CASSPTGDTQYF.

The chain has TRBV24-1 and TRBJ2-5, with a possible D match to TRBD2 (6 bases). V was cut by 4 bases and J by 2 bases, with 13 bases left in between. CDR3 length equals 15 residues. Germline CDR1 reads KGHDR; CDR2 reads SFDVKD. CDR3 loop: CATSENIAAQETQYF. Written as DNA, the CDR3 is TGTGCCACCAGTGAAAATATAGCGGCTCAAGAGACCCAGTACTTC.